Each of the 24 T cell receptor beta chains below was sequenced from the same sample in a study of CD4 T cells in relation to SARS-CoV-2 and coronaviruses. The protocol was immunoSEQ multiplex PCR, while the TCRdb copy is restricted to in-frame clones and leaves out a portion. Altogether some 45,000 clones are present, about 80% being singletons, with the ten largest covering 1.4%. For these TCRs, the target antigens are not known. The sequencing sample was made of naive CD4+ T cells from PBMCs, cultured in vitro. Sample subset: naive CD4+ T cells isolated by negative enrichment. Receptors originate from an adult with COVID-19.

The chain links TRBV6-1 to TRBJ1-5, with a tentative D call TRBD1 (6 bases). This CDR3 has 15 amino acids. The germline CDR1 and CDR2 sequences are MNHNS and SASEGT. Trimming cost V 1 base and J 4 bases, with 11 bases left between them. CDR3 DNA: TGTGCCAGCAGTGAAGAGGGGGGCCATAATCAGCCCCAGCATTTT. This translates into CASSEEGGHNQPQHF.

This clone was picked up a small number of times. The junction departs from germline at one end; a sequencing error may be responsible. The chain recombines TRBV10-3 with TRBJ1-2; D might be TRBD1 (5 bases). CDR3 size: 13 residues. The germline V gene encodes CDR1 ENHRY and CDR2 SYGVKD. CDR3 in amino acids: CAVRVRGDYGYTF. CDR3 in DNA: TGTGCCGTCAGGGTACGTGGTGACTATGGCTACACCTTC.

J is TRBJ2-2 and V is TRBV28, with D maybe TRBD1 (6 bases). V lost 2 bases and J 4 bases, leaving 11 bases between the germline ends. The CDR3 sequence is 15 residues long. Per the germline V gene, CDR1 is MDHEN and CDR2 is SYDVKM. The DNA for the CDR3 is TGTGCCAGCAGTTTAGGGGGCGCAGGCACCGGGGAGCTGTTTTTT. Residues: CASSLGGAGTGELFF.

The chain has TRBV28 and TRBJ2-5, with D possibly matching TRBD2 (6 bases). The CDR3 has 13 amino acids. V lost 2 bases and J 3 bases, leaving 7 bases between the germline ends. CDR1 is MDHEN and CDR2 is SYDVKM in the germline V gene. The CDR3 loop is CASSLPGEETQYF. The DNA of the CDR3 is TGTGCCAGCAGTTTACCGGGGGAAGAGACCCAGTACTTC.

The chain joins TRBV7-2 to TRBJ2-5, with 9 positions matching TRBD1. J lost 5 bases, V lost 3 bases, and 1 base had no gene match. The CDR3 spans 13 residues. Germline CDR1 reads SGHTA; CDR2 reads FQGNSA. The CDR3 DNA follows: TGTGCCAGCAGCTTCGGACAGGGGGAGACCCAGTACTTC. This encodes CASSFGQGETQYF. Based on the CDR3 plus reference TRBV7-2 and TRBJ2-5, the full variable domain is GAGVSQSPSNKVTEKGKDVELRCDPISGHTALYWYRQSLGQGLEFLIYFQGNSAPDKSGLPSDRFSAERTGGSVSTLTIQRTQQEDSAVYLCASSFGQGETQYFGPGTRLLVL.

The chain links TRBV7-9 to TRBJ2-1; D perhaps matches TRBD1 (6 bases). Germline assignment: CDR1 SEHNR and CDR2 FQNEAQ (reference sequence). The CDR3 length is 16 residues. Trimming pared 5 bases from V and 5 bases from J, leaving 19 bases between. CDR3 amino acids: CASSITGMKFHNEQFF. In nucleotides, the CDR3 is TGTGCCAGCAGCATAACAGGGATGAAGTTCCACAATGAGCAGTTCTTC.

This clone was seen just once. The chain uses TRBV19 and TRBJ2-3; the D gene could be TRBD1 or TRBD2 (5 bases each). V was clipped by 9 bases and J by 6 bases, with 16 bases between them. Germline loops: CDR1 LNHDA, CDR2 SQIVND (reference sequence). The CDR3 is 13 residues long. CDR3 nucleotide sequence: TGTGCCAGCTCGGGGTCGGGGCTTGATACGCAGTATTTT. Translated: CASSGSGLDTQYF.

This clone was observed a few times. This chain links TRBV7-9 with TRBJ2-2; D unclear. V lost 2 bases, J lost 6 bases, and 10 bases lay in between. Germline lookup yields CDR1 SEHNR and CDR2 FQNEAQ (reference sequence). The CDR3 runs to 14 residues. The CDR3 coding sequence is TGTGCCAGCAGCTTATATTCGTCCGCCGGGGAGCTGTTTTTT. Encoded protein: CASSLYSSAGELFF.

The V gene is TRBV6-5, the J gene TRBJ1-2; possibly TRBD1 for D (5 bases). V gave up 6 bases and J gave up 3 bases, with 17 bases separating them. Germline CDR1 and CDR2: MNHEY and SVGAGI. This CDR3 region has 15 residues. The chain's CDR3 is CASSSRGTQHYGYTF. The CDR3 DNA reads TGTGCCAGCAGCTCCCGTGGGACTCAACACTATGGCTACACCTTC.

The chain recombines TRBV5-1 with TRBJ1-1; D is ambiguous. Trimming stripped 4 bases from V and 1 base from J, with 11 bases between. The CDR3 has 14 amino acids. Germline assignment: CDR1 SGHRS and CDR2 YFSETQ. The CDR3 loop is CASSAEDGNTEAFF. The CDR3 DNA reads TGCGCCAGCAGCGCGGAGGACGGGAACACTGAAGCTTTCTTT.

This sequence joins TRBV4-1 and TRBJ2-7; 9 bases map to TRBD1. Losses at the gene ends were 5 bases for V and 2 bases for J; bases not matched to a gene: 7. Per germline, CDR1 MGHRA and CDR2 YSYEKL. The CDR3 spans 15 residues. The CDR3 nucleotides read TGCGCCAGCAGCAAGGGACAGGGAGTAACCTACGAGCAGTACTTC. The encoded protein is CASSKGQGVTYEQYF.

The CDR3 sequence is CASSADRGNEQYF. The CDR3 nucleotides are TGTGCCAGCAGCGCAGACAGGGGTAACGAGCAGTACTTC. This chain uses TRBV2 with TRBJ2-7; 8 positions match TRBD1. Germline CDR1 is SNHLY and CDR2 is FYNNEI. After removal of 6 bases from V and 5 bases from J, the junction contained 6 bases not matched to a gene. This CDR3 contains 13 residues. The whole variable domain, filled in from reference TRBV2 and TRBJ2-7, reads EPEVTQTPSHQVTQMGQEVILRCVPISNHLYFYWYRQILGQKVEFLVSFYNNEISEKSEIFDDQFSVERPDGSNFTLKIRSTKLEDSAMYFCASSADRGNEQYFGPGTRLTVT.

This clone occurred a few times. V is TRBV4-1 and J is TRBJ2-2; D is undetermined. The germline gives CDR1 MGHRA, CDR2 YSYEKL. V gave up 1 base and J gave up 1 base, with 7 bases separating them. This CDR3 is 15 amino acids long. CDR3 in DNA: TGCGCCAGCAGCCAAGCACACCAGAACACCGGGGAGCTGTTTTTT. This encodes CASSQAHQNTGELFF.

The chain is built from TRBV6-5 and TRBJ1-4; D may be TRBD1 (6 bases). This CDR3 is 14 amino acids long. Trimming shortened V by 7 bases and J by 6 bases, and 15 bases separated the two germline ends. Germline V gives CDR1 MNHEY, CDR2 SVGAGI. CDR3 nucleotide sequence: TGTGCCAGCAACCCGCAGGGGTATGATGAAAAACTGTTTTTT. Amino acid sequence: CASNPQGYDEKLFF.

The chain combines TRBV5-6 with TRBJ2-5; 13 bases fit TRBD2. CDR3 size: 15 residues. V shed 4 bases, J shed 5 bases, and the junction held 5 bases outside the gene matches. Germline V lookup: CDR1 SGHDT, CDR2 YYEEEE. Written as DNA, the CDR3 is TGTGCCAGCAGCAAAGGGACTAGCGGGACGGAGACCCAGTACTTC. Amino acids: CASSKGTSGTETQYF.

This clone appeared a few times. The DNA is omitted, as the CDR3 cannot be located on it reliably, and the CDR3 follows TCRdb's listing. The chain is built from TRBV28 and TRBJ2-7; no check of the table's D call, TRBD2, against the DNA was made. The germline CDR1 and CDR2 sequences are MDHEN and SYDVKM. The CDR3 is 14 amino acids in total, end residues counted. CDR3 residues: CASSTSTSGYEQYF.

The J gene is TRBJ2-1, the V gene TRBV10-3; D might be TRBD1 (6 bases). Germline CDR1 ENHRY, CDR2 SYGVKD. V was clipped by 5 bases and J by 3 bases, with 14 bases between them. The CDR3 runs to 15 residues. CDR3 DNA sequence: TGTGCCATCAGTAGGACAGATGGGATCTACAATGAGCAGTTCTTC. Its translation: CAISRTDGIYNEQFF.

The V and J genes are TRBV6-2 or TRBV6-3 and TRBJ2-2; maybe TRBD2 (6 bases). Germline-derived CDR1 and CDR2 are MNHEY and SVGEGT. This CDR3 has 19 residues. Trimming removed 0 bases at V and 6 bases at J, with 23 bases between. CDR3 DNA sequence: TGTGCCAGCAGTTACTCGGAGGTGGGAGGTAGACAGAGGGCCGGGGAGCTGTTTTTT. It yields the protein CASSYSEVGGRQRAGELFF.

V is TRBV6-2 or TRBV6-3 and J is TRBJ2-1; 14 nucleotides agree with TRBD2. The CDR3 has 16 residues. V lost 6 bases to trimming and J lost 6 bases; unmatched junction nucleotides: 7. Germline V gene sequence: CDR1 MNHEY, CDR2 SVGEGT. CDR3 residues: CASSNAGTSGGNEQFF. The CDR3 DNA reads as TGTGCCAGCAGCAATGCTGGGACTAGCGGGGGCAATGAGCAGTTCTTC.

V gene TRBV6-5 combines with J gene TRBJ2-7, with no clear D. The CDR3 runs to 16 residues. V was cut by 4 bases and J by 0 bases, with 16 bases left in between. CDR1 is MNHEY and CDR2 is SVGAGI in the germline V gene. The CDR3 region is CASSSDTARYSYEQYF. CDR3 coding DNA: TGTGCCAGCAGTTCGGATACCGCTCGGTACTCCTACGAGCAGTACTTC.

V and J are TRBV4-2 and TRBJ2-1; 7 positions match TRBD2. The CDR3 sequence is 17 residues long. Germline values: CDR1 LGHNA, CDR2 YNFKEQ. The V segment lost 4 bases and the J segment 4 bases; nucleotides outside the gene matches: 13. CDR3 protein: CASSLKPTGGSYNEQFF. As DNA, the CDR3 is TGTGCCAGCAGCCTTAAACCCACGGGCGGGAGTTACAATGAGCAGTTCTTC.

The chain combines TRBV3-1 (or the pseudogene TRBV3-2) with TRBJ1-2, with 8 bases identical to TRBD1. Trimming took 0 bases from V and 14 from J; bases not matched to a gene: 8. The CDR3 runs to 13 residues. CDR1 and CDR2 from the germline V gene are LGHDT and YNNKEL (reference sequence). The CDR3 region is CASSQDRDRSITF. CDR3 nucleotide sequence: TGTGCCAGCAGCCAAGATCGGGACAGGAGCATAACCTTC.

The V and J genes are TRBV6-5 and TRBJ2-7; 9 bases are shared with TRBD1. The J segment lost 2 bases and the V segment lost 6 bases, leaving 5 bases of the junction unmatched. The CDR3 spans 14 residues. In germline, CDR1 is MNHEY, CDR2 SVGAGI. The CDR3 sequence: CASRNRGPAYEQYF. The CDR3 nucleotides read TGTGCCAGCAGAAACAGGGGGCCTGCCTACGAGCAGTACTTC.

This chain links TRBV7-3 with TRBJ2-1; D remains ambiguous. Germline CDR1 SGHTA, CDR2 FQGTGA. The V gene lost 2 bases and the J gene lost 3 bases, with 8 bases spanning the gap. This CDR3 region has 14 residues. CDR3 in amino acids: CASSLDPGYNEQFF. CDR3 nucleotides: TGTGCCAGCAGCTTAGATCCGGGCTACAATGAGCAGTTCTTC.